A selection of T cell receptor beta chains follows, all from one sample in a study of T cell responses to AZD1222 COVID-19 vaccine. Data came from immunoSEQ multiplex PCR; TCRdb stores just in-frame clones and leaves some out. The profile shows about 92,000 clones, approximately 91% of them singletons. Sample: peripheral blood, taken on day 0 of AZD1222 vaccination. The receptors stem from an adult in good health. CDR3s leave out the opening cysteine and the closing phenylalanine or tryptophan.

J gene,V gene,CDR3 protein
TRBJ1-2,TRBV11-2,ASSFRGSYGYT
TRBJ2-1,TRBV9,ASSTNLLAPSSYNEQF
TRBJ1-3,TRBV5-5,ASSPTTGTAGNTIY
TRBJ1-3,TRBV10-3,AISDINTGGNGNTIY
TRBJ1-1,TRBV12-3/TRBV12-4,ASRQGLTAF
TRBJ1-6,TRBV19,ASSTVVGYNSPLH
TRBJ1-5,TRBV10-2,ASRGINSNQPQH
TRBJ2-4,TRBV27,ASSPHTGTSGTKNIQY
TRBJ1-1,TRBV3-1/TRBV3-2,ASSWTGYTEAF
TRBJ1-4,TRBV6-5,ASRAWANEKLF
TRBJ2-7,TRBV18,ASFRDRAFYEQY
TRBJ1-1,TRBV7-3,ASSLTLGHTEAF
TRBJ1-1,TRBV6-4,ASSARQGAITEAF
TRBJ2-1,TRBV5-1,ASSLVQGNEQF
TRBJ1-3,TRBV4-2,ASSLQGSSGNTIY